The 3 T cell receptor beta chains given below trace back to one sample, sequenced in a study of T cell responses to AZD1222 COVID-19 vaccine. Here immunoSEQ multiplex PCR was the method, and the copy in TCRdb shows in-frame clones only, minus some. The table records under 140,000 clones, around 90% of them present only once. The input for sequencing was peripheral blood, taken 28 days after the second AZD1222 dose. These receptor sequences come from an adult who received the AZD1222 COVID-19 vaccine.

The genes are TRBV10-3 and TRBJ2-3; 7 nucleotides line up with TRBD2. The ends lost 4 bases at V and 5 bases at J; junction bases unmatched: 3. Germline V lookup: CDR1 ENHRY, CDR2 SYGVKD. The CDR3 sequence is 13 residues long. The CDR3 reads CAISVGGVDTQYF. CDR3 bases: TGTGCCATCAGTGTTGGGGGGGTAGATACGCAGTATTTT.

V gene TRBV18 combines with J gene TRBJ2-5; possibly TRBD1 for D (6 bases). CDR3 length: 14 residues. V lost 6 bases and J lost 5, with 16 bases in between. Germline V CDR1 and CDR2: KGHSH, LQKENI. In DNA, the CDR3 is TGTGCCAGCTCGCCCGGACAGCGGAGGGAGACCCAGTACTTC. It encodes CASSPGQRRETQYF. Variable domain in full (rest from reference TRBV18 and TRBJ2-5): NAGVMQNPRHLVRRRGQEARLRCSPMKGHSHVYWYRQLPEEGLKFMVYLQKENIIDESGMPKERFSAEFPKEGPSILRIQQVVRGDSAAYFCASSPGQRRETQYFGPGTRLLVL.

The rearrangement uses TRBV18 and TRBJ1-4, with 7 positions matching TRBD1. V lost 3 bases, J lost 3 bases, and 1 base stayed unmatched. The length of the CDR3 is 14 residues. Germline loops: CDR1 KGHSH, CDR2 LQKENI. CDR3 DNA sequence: TGTGCCAGCTCACCGGGACAGTCTAATGAAAAACTGTTTTTT. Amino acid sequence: CASSPGQSNEKLFF. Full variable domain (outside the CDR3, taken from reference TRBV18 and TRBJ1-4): NAGVMQNPRHLVRRRGQEARLRCSPMKGHSHVYWYRQLPEEGLKFMVYLQKENIIDESGMPKERFSAEFPKEGPSILRIQQVVRGDSAAYFCASSPGQSNEKLFFGSGTQLSVL.